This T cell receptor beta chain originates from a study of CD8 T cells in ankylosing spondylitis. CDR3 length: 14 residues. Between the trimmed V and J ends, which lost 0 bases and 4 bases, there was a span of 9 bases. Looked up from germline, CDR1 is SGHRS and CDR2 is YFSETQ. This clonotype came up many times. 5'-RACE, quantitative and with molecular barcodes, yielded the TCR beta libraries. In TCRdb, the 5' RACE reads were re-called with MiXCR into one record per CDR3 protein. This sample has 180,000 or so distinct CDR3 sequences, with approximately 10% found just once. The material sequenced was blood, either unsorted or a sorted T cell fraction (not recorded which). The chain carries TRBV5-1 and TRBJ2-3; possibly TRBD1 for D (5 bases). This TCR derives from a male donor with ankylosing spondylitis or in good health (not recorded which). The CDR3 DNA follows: TGCGCCAGCAGCTTGGTGGCAGGGTCAGATACGCAGTATTTT. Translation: CASSLVAGSDTQYF.